This T cell receptor beta chain was sequenced during a study of neurological immune-mediated disorders. In its sample, this clonotype was seen many times. Its specificity is not known. The cDNA was generated through 5'RACE incorporating 10-nucleotide random UMIs. In every sequencing run, more than 170 million TCR-beta sequences were generated from 15-18 subjects. TCRdb reprocessed the 5' RACE reads with MiXCR, giving one entry per CDR3 protein. The repertoire has 35,000 to 40,000 distinct CDR3 sequences, roughly 7% of them found once; the top ten carry 4.4%. Germline CDR1 is DFQATT and CDR2 is SNEGSKA (reference sequence). The germline V and J ends were trimmed by 0 bases and 4 bases, with 15 bases remaining between them. The CDR3 has 15 residues. Study conclusions and caveats: The most TCR clonal expansion was seen in HTLV-1-associated myelopathy, whereas the least was seen in multiple sclerosis, below the level in healthy controls. Across subjects, expanded clones had no CDR3 amino acid sequences in common, pointing to private repertoires in all groups.

This TCR was recovered from a woman in her forties in good health. J is TRBJ1-1 and V is TRBV20-1; D gene unclear. Sequencing used PBMCs. CDR3: CSARETRSGSTEAFF. As DNA, the CDR3 is TGCAGTGCTAGAGAGACACGGTCGGGGAGCACTGAAGCTTTCTTT.